The source of this TCR beta chain is a study of shared clonotypes between healthy human individuals. Regarding the study as a whole: Across subsets, estimated richness was generally greater for naive than for memory populations.

Clones were sequenced by immunoSEQ multiplex PCR, and TCRdb holds only the in-frame ones, with some missing. The data show approximately 1,500,000 clones, with around 97% seen just once and over 1% held by the top ten. The germline gives CDR1 ENHRY, CDR2 SYGVKD. V gave up 8 bases and J gave up 0 bases, with 9 bases separating them. The CDR3 is 13 residues long. For this clone: What it recognizes is unknown.

This TCR was sampled from a man under 40 in good health. The J gene is TRBJ2-3, the V gene TRBV10-3; tentatively, D is TRBD1 (6 bases). Sequencing was done on a sample of naive CD4+ T cells sorted from blood. Noted subset: CD45RA+ positively selected. In nucleotides, the CDR3 is TGTGCCATCCGGGACACGAGCACAGATACGCAGTATTTT. This codes for CAIRDTSTDTQYF.